One sample yielded the 12 T cell receptor beta chains listed below, sequenced in a study of OX40 agonist ivuxolimab in advanced cancers. Profiled with immunoSEQ multiplex PCR; TCRdb holds only in-frame clones, not every one. The sample contains approximately 31,000 clones, around nine tenths of which appear only once. The sequences come from CD4+ or CD8+ T cells sorted from blood, collected in a trial of the OX40 agonist ivuxolimab. These receptors came from an adult with an advanced solid tumor such as melanoma, head and neck, liver or kidney cancer.

The chain couples TRBV4-3 to TRBJ1-2, with D hard to call. CDR1 is LGHNA and CDR2 is YSLEER in the germline V gene. The V end was cut by 0 bases, the J end by 4 bases, with 3 bases between. This CDR3 comprises 12 residues. The CDR3 is CASSQDRYGYTF. DNA for the CDR3: TGCGCCAGCAGCCAAGATCGCTATGGCTACACCTTC.

This chain connects TRBV5-1 to TRBJ1-4; D may be TRBD1 (5 bases). V lost 3 bases and J 7 bases, leaving 13 bases between the germline ends. Germline values: CDR1 SGHRS, CDR2 YFSETQ. This CDR3 has 14 amino acids. For the CDR3, the DNA is TGCGCCAGCAGCTCGCAGGGCGCAGGTGAAAAACTGTTTTTT. Translating it yields CASSSQGAGEKLFF.

DNA for the CDR3: TGTGCCAGTAGTATCGGTTCGGTTACAGGGTCAGATACGCAGTATTTT. It is translated as CASSIGSVTGSDTQYF. The V gene is TRBV19, the J gene TRBJ2-3, with a possible D match to TRBD1 (6 bases). This CDR3 has 16 amino acids. Germline lookup yields CDR1 LNHDA and CDR2 SQIVND (reference sequence). The V and J ends lost 3 bases and 4 bases respectively, with 17 bases between them.

The chain employs TRBV4-3 and TRBJ1-2; D is unclear. The V end was cut by 0 bases, the J end by 7 bases, with 9 bases between. CDR1 and CDR2 from the germline V gene are LGHNA and YSLEER. The CDR3 is 13 amino acids. The CDR3: CASSQEAGTGYTF. DNA for the CDR3: TGCGCCAGCAGCCAAGAGGCGGGTACTGGCTACACCTTC.

V is TRBV28 and J is TRBJ2-1; D gene unclear. V gave up 3 bases and J gave up 4 bases, with 19 bases separating them. Germline assignment: CDR1 MDHEN and CDR2 SYDVKM. This CDR3 is 17 amino acids long. CDR3 nucleotides: TGTGCCAGCAGTTTGGCCCCCGACCCACTGAGATACAATGAGCAGTTCTTC. Its protein product is CASSLAPDPLRYNEQFF.

The gene calls are TRBV13 and TRBJ1-5; the D is unclear. This CDR3 is 14 amino acids long. V shed 6 bases and J shed 1 base, with 10 bases lying between them. Germline CDR1 is PRHDT and CDR2 is FYEKMQ (reference sequence). The chain's CDR3 is CASSLPGSNQPQHF. CDR3 coding DNA: TGTGCCAGCAGTCTACCGGGCAGCAATCAGCCCCAGCATTTT.

The chain couples TRBV5-1 to TRBJ2-3; weak D call: TRBD1 (5 bases). The germline V gene encodes CDR1 SGHRS and CDR2 YFSETQ. The CDR3 is made up of 14 amino acids. The germline V and J ends were trimmed by 0 bases and 0 bases, with 5 bases remaining between them. CDR3 sequence (DNA): TGCGCCAGCAGCTTGGGGACAAGCACAGATACGCAGTATTTT. Translated: CASSLGTSTDTQYF.

V and J are TRBV6-6 and TRBJ2-3, with D possibly being TRBD2 (5 bases). Germline CDR1 MNHNY, CDR2 SVGAGI (reference sequence). V lost 6 bases, J lost 0 bases, and 16 bases lay in between. The CDR3 runs 16 residues. DNA of the CDR3: TGTGCCAGCAGCCGACGACCAGCGGCTAGCACAGATACGCAGTATTTT. Protein sequence: CASSRRPAASTDTQYF.

The chain is built from TRBV7-6 and TRBJ2-1; D could derive from TRBD1 or TRBD2 (5 bases each). Germline V gene lookup returns CDR1 SGHVS and CDR2 FNYEAQ. V was shortened by 0 bases and J by 9 bases, with 12 bases between the two germline ends. This CDR3 comprises 14 residues. Here the CDR3 DNA reads TGTGCCAGCAGCTTAGCGGGGGTGTTTCCTGAGCAGTTCTTC. Encoded protein: CASSLAGVFPEQFF. Combining the CDR3 with reference TRBV7-6 and TRBJ2-1 gives the whole variable domain GAGVSQSPRYKVTKRGQDVALRCDPISGHVSLYWYRQALGQGPEFLTYFNYEAQQDKSGLPNDRFSAERPEGSISTLTIQRTEQRDSAMYRCASSLAGVFPEQFFGPGTRLTVL.

This clone came up once. The chain carries TRBV11-2 and TRBJ1-5; TRBD1 matches at 7 bases. The trim removed 0 bases at V and 5 bases at J, leaving 7 bases unmatched. The CDR3 length is 16 residues. Germline V gene sequence: CDR1 SGHAT, CDR2 FQNNGV. The CDR3 DNA follows: TGTGCCAGCAGCTTAGAGGCAGGGCAGGGGGATCAGCCCCAGCATTTT. Translating it yields CASSLEAGQGDQPQHF.

Here the CDR3 DNA reads TGCGCCAGCAGCTGGAGGGTTAGGGAGACCCAGTACTTC. Protein: CASSWRVRETQYF. The rearrangement uses TRBV5-1 and TRBJ2-5, with a weak D call TRBD2 (6 bases). The V end was cut by 3 bases, the J end by 5 bases, with 11 bases between. Germline V gene lookup returns CDR1 SGHRS and CDR2 YFSETQ. This CDR3 comprises 13 residues.

This rearrangement joins TRBV2 to TRBJ2-5; 8 bases line up with TRBD2. Germline V CDR1 and CDR2: SNHLY, FYNNEI. The CDR3 is 14 residues long. V gave up 6 bases and J gave up 2 bases; unmatched junction bases: 5. The CDR3 nucleotides read TGTGCCAGCAGGCTTGGGACTAGTCAAGAGACCCAGTACTTC. Protein sequence: CASRLGTSQETQYF. Together with reference TRBV2 and TRBJ2-5, the CDR3 gives the full variable domain: EPEVTQTPSHQVTQMGQEVILRCVPISNHLYFYWYRQILGQKVEFLVSFYNNEISEKSEIFDDQFSVERPDGSNFTLKIRSTKLEDSAMYFCASRLGTSQETQYFGPGTRLLVL.